Sequencing of this T cell receptor beta chain was carried out in a study of CD8 T cells in ankylosing spondylitis. Quantitative 5'-RACE was performed with molecular barcodes, and it yielded the TCR beta libraries. TCRdb itself ran the 5' RACE reads through MiXCR, one entry per CDR3 protein. The sample carries around 540,000 distinct CDR3 sequences, about an eighth recorded once. The germline V gene encodes CDR1 SGHKS and CDR2 YYEKEE (reference sequence). V dropped 5 bases and J dropped 1 base, with 10 bases sitting between them. The CDR3 extends over 14 amino acids. Points from the study as a whole: Reportedly, matched ankylosing spondylitis synovial fluid was significantly enriched for disease-linked clones. CD8+ disease-linked clones were present at relatively low frequencies in blood. In ankylosing spondylitis blood, a motif of several highly homologous TCR beta variants appeared characteristic. Earlier studies detected some motif variants in reactive arthritis synovial fluid and blood.

In this sample, this clonotype turned up many times. Its antigen is still unknown. The V gene is TRBV5-5, the J gene TRBJ2-4; D is perhaps TRBD2 (5 bases). The sequenced material came from blood, either unsorted or a sorted T cell fraction (not recorded which). The sequence came from a male donor with ankylosing spondylitis. The CDR3 DNA reads as TGTGCCAGCAGTGAGGGTACGGCCAAAAACATTCAGTACTTC. Its protein is CASSEGTAKNIQYF. The full variable domain, completed using reference TRBV5-5 and TRBJ2-4, is DAGVTQSPTHLIKTRGQQVTLRCSPISGHKSVSWYQQVLGQGPQFIFQYYEKEERGRGNFPDRFSARQFPNYSSELNVNALLLGDSALYLCASSEGTAKNIQYFGAGTRLSVL.